This entry lists 15 T cell receptor delta chains sequenced from one sample in a study of gamma-delta T cells after stem cell transplantation. TCRdb reran clone calling via CATT on the RT-PCR reads. The sample lists 950 to 1,100 delta-chain clones, approximately 3.9% occurring once. The material sequenced was gamma-delta T cells. These receptors originate from a human donor. It is not recorded whose cells these are; they may come from a transplant donor.

This rearrangement joins TRDV2 to TRDJ1; 8 positions match TRDD3. CDR3 length: 15 residues. Germline trimming cut 3 bases from V and 0 bases from J; bases unmatched to any gene: 5. CDR1 and CDR2 (germline): GEAIGNYY, EKD. The DNA for the CDR3 is TGTGCCTGTGACGGGATACTGGGGGACACCGATAAACTCATCTTT. This gives the protein CACDGILGDTDKLIF.

Comments on this clone: For this DNA, TCRdb reports the protein of a much larger clone, which diverges at residue 5, most likely from a read error; the protein presented here is translated directly from the DNA. The chain recombines TRDV2 with TRDJ1; D possibly corresponds to TRDD3 (7 bases). Germline V lookup: CDR1 GEAIGNYY, CDR2 EKD. The CDR3 is made up of 20 amino acids. Trimming pared 2 bases from V and 1 base from J, leaving 28 bases between. Here the CDR3 reads CACDIVSFLKAGGITDKLIF. The CDR3 bases are TGTGCCTGTGACATCGTTTCTTTCCTAAAGGCTGGGGGGATCACCGATAAACTCATCTTT.

This clone was counted between two and nine times. This DNA's translation and the protein TCRdb lists, from a much larger clone, do not match at residue 4, likely due to a read error; the protein shown is translated from the DNA. This rearrangement joins TRDV2 to TRDJ1; 13 bases agree with TRDD3. V lost 5 bases, J lost 2 bases, and 10 bases stayed unmatched. This CDR3 spans 17 amino acids. Per germline, CDR1 GEAIGNYY and CDR2 EKD. The DNA for the CDR3 is TGTGCCTGTGGCGCCGTACTGGGGGATACGCGAACCGATAAACTCATCTTT. Translating it yields CACGAVLGDTRTDKLIF.

As regards this clone: A much larger clone lies one base from this, so it may be a read error. Other DNA variants within this sample encode the same CDR3. The chain employs TRDV2 and TRDJ1; 7 nucleotides align to TRDD3. The CDR3 contains 19 residues. Germline V gene lookup returns CDR1 GEAIGNYY and CDR2 EKD. CDR3 residues: CACDIFIPQYWGYTDKLIF. The CDR3 DNA follows: TGTGCCTGTGACATCTTTATTCCCCAATACTGGGGTTACACTGATAAACTCATCTTT.

This clone was recorded a few times. This DNA translates differently at residue 8 from the TCRdb protein, which is that of a much larger clone; a read error is likely, and the protein shown is the DNA's own translation. The rearrangement uses TRDV2 and TRDJ1; TRDD3 matches at 7 bases. J lost 1 base, V lost 0 bases, and 19 bases had no gene match. The V gene's germline CDR1 is GEAIGNYY and CDR2 EKD. CDR3 length: 20 amino acids. CDR3 residues: CACDTVSCLKAGGITDKLIF. The CDR3 DNA reads TGTGCCTGTGACACCGTTTCTTGCCTAAAGGCTGGGGGGATCACCGATAAACTCATCTTT.

A word on this clone: Since a far larger clone is one base different, this is likely a read error. Other nucleotide sequences from this sample produce the same CDR3. This chain connects TRDV2 to TRDJ1, with TRDD3 identical over 10 bases. CDR3 length equals 17 residues. Looked up from germline, CDR1 is GEAIGNYY and CDR2 is EKD. The V and J ends lost 3 bases and 6 bases, in that order; junction bases with no gene match: 15. This CDR3 is CACDALLGDSGPYKLIF. The CDR3 region has the DNA TGTGCCTGTGACGCCCTACTGGGGGATTCTGGACCATATAAACTCATCTTT.

The chain couples TRDV2 to TRDJ3; 10 nucleotides align to TRDD3. After removal of 5 bases from V and 0 bases from J, the junction contained 12 bases not matched to a gene. There are 20 residues in the CDR3. Germline lookup yields CDR1 GEAIGNYY and CDR2 EKD. DNA of the CDR3: TGTGCCTGTGGCACTGGGGGATCCGGAGTGGGCTCCTGGGACACCCGACAGATGTTTTTC. Its translation: CACGTGGSGVGSWDTRQMFF.

The sample holds a few counts of this clone. A far larger clone is one nucleotide away, so this likely arose from a read error. Other DNA sequences in the same sample also yield this CDR3. This chain connects TRDV2 to TRDJ1; the D gene is possibly TRDD3 (6 bases). Trimming cost V 0 bases and J 0 bases, with 28 bases left between them. The CDR3 loop spans 21 amino acids. Germline V gene lookup returns CDR1 GEAIGNYY and CDR2 EKD. The CDR3 sequence is CACDTVKPVGGPNLYTDKLIF. Here the CDR3 DNA reads TGTGCCTGTGACACCGTAAAGCCTGTAGGGGGACCAAACCTGTACACCGATAAACTCATCTTT.

This clone was seen more than once but under ten times. This likely traces to a read error, being one base from a far larger clone. This rearrangement joins TRDV2 to TRDJ1, with 8 bases that match TRDD3. The CDR3 runs to 18 residues. V lost 1 base, J lost 0 bases, and 12 bases stayed unmatched. Germline-derived CDR1 and CDR2 are GEAIGNYY and EKD. CDR3 sequence (DNA): TGTGCCTGTGACACGTTGGCTACTGGGGGCCAGTACACCGATAAACTCATCTTT. Amino acid sequence: CACDTLATGGQYTDKLIF.

In the case of this clone: This probably arose from a read error, given a far larger clone one base away. The identical CDR3 is also encoded by other nucleotide sequences in the sample. This rearrangement joins TRDV2 to TRDJ1; 12 nucleotides agree with TRDD3. Per germline, CDR1 GEAIGNYY and CDR2 EKD. The CDR3 extends over 16 amino acids. The CDR3 DNA follows: TGTGCCTGTGACGCCTTACTGGGGGATACTGCCGATAAGCTCATCTTT. It codes for CACDALLGDTADKLIF.

On this clone: The sample contains more than one DNA sequence encoding this CDR3. The chain links TRDV2 to TRDJ1, with a possible D match to TRDD3 (6 bases). CDR3 size: 17 residues. V was shortened by 3 bases and J by 0 bases, with 19 bases between the two germline ends. Germline CDR1 reads GEAIGNYY; CDR2 reads EKD. The CDR3 DNA sequence: TGTGCCTGTGACCCACTCAGGGGGGAGGACGACACCGATAAACTCATCTTT. As protein: CACDPLRGEDDTDKLIF.

This clone was seen only a few times. Since a far larger clone is one base different, this is likely a read error. Other DNA sequences within the sample encode an identical CDR3. The chain is built from TRDV2 and TRDJ3; 9 bases agree with TRDD3. V lost 1 base, J lost 0 bases, and 6 bases stayed unmatched. Per germline, CDR1 GEAIGNYY and CDR2 EKD. The CDR3 runs to 19 residues. The CDR3 spells CACDTGGYRSSWDTRQMFF. For the CDR3, the DNA is TGTGCCTGTGACACTGGGGGATATCGAAGCTCCTGGGACACCCGACAGATGTTTTTC.

This clone showed up just a few times. This clone may be a read error of a much larger clone one base away. V usage is TRDV2 and J usage is TRDJ1; the D is unclear. CDR1 and CDR2 from the germline V gene are GEAIGNYY and EKD. Trimming took 0 bases from V and 1 from J, leaving 35 bases between them. This CDR3 has 23 residues. CDR3 loop: CACDTVETRTPTRGPRVTDKLIF. The CDR3 bases are TGTGCCTGTGACACCGTCGAAACGAGGACGCCAACTAGGGGCCCCAGGGTCACCGATAAACTCATCTTT.

This clone was recorded a few times. Mismatch with germline at one junction end may stem from a read error. The chain has TRDV2 and TRDJ3; TRDD3 aligns across 9 bases. The germline gives CDR1 GEAIGNYY, CDR2 EKD. This CDR3 has 20 residues. The CDR3 loop is CACDCTGGGSPTCDTRPMFF. In DNA form, the CDR3 reads TGTGCCTGTGACTGTACTGGGGGAGGATCCCCCACCTGTGACACCCGACCGATGTTTTTC.

This clone was seen a few times. A read error is the likely source, as a far larger clone sits one nucleotide away. The rearrangement uses TRDV2 and TRDJ1; 11 bases map to TRDD3. Germline V gene data show CDR1 as GEAIGNYY and CDR2 as EKD. This CDR3 region has 19 residues. Germline trimming cut 3 bases from V and 7 bases from J; bases unmatched to any gene: 21. The CDR3 loop reads CACDPMPSLGDTGGSKLIF. In DNA, the CDR3 is TGTGCCTGTGACCCCATGCCCAGTCTGGGGGATACCGGAGGGTCTAAACTCATCTTT.